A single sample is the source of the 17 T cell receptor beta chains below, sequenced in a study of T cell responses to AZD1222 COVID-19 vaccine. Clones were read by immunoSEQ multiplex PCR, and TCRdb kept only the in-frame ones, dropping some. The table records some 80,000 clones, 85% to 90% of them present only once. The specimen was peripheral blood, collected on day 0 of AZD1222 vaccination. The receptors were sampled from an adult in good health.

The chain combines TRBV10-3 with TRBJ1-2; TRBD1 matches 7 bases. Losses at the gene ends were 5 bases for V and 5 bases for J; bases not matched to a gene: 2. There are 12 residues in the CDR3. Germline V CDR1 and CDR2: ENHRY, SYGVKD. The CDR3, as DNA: TGTGCCATCAGTTCGGACAGGTATGGCTACACCTTC. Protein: CAISSDRYGYTF.

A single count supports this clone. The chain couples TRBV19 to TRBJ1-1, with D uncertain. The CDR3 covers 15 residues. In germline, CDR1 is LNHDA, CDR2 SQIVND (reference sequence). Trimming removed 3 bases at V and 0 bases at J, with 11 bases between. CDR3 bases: TGTGCCAGTAGTATTTACGGCGATATGAACACTGAAGCTTTCTTT. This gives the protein CASSIYGDMNTEAFF.

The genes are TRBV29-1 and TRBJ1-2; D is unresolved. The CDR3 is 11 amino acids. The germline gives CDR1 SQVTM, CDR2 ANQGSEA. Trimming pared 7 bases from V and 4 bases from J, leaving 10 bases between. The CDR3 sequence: CSAPAVYGYTF. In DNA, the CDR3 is TGCAGCGCACCAGCGGTCTATGGCTACACCTTC.

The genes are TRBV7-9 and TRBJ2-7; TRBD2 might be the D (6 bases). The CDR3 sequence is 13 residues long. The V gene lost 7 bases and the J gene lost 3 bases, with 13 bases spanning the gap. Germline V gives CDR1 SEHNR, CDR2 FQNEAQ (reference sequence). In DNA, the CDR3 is TGTGCCAGCACCCCGGGGGAGGACTACGAGCAGTACTTC. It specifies CASTPGEDYEQYF.

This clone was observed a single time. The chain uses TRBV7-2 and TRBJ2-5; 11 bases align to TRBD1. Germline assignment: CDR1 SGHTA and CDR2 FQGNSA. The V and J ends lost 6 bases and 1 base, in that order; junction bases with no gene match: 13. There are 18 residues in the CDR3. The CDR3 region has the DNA TGTGCCAGCAGTCCTTCCCCGGGACAGGGGGGTCGCCAAGAGACCCAGTACTTC. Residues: CASSPSPGQGGRQETQYF.

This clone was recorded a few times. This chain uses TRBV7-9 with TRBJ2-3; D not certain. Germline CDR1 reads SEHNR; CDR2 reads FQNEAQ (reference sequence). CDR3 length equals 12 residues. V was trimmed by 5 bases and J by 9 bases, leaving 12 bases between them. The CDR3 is CASSAEVGTQYF. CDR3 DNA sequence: TGTGCCAGCAGCGCGGAAGTCGGGACGCAGTATTTT.

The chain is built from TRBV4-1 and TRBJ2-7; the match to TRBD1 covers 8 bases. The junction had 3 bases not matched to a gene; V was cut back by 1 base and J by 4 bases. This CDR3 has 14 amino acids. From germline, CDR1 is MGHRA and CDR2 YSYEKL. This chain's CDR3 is CASSQGQGAYEQYF. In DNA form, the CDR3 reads TGCGCCAGCAGCCAAGGGCAGGGGGCGTACGAGCAGTACTTC.

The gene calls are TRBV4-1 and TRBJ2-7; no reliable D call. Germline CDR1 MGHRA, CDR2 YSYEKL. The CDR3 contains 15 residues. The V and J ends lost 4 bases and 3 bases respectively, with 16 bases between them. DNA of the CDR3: TGCGCCAGCAGCCTTTGGTTTGACCTAAACTACGAGCAGTACTTC. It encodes CASSLWFDLNYEQYF.

As DNA, the CDR3 is TGTGCCAGCAGTTTGCCCACCGGGACAGGGACTGAAAAACTGTTTTTT. Translating it yields CASSLPTGTGTEKLFF. The gene calls are TRBV28 and TRBJ1-4, with TRBD1 matching 9 bases. The germline CDR1 and CDR2 sequences are MDHEN and SYDVKM. The CDR3 extends over 16 amino acids. The V segment lost 3 bases and the J segment 7 bases; nucleotides outside the gene matches: 9.

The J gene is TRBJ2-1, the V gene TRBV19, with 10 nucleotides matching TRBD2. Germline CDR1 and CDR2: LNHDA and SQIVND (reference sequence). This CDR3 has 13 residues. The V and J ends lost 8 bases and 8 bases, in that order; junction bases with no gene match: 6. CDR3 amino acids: CASWASGGHEQFF. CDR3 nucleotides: TGTGCCAGTTGGGCTAGCGGGGGCCATGAGCAGTTCTTC.

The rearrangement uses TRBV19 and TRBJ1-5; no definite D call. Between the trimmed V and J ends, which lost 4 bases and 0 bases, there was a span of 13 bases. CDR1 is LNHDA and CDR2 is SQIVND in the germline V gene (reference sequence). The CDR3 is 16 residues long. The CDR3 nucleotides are TGTGCCAGTAGTAAGTCCTCAGTGTATAGCAATCAGCCCCAGCATTTT. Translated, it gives CASSKSSVYSNQPQHF.

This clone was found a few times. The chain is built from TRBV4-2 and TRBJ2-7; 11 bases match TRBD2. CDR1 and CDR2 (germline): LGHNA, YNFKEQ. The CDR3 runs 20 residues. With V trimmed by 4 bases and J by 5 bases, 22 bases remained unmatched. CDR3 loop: CASSPGIRTSGFGVSNEQYF. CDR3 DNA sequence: TGTGCCAGCAGCCCGGGGATTAGGACTAGCGGGTTTGGCGTCTCGAACGAGCAGTACTTC.

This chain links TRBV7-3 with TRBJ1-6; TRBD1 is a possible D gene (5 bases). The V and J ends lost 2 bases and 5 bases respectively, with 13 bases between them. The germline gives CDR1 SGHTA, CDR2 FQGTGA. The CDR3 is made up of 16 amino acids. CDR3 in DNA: TGTGCCAGCAGCTTATGGGGGGAATCTGATAATTCACCCCTCCACTTT. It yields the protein CASSLWGESDNSPLHF.

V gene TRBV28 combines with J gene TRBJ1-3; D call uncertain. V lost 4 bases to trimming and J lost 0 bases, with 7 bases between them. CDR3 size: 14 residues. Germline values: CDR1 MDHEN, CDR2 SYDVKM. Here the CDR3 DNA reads TGTGCCAGCAGTTCTACGGTCTCTGGAAACACCATATATTTT. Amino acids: CASSSTVSGNTIYF. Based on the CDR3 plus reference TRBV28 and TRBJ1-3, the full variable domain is DVKVTQSSRYLVKRTGEKVFLECVQDMDHENMFWYRQDPGLGLRLIYFSYDVKMKEKGDIPEGYSVSREKKERFSLILESASTNQTSMYLCASSSTVSGNTIYFGEGSWLTVV.

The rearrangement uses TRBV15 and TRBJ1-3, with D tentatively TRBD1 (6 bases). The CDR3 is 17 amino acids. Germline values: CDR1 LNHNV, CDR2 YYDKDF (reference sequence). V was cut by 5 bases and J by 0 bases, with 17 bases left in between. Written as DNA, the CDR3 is TGTGCCACCAGCGACCCGTGGGACACCTTCTCTGGAAACACCATATATTTT. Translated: CATSDPWDTFSGNTIYF.

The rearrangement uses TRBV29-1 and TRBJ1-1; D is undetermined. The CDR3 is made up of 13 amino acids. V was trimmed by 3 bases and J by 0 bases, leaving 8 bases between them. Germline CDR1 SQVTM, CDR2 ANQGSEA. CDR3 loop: CSVEVSMNTEAFF. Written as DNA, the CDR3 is TGCAGCGTTGAGGTGTCCATGAACACTGAAGCTTTCTTT.

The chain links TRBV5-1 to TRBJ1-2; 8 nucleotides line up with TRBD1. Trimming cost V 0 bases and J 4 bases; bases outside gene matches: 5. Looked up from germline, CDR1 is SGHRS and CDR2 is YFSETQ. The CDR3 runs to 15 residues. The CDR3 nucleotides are TGCGCCAGCAGCTTGGGGGCCGGACAGGGCTATGGCTACACCTTC. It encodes CASSLGAGQGYGYTF.